What follows are 14 T cell receptor beta chains derived from one specimen sequenced in a study of shared clonotypes between healthy human individuals. Sequencing was performed with immunoSEQ multiplex PCR; in TCRdb, only in-frame clones are kept and a portion is missing. Of some 1 million clones in the sample, around 74% were seen once. The source material was memory CD4+ T cells sorted from blood. Sample subset: CD45RA-negative fraction. The receptors stem from a man younger than 35 in good health.

The V call is TRBV5-1, the J call TRBJ1-2; weak D call: TRBD1 (5 bases). The CDR3 sequence is 15 residues long. V shed 0 bases and J shed 4 bases, with 13 bases lying between them. Germline CDR1 SGHRS, CDR2 YFSETQ. CDR3 sequence (DNA): TGCGCCAGCAGCTTGGTTGGGGGATCGAGCTATGGCTACACCTTC. This sequence encodes CASSLVGGSSYGYTF.

The rearrangement joins TRBV30 to TRBJ1-2; D may be TRBD1 (5 bases). From germline, CDR1 is GTSNPN and CDR2 SVGIG (reference sequence). CDR3 length: 11 residues. V dropped 8 bases and J dropped 4 bases, with 11 bases sitting between them. The CDR3 DNA follows: TGTGCCCGCCCCAGGGTCTATGGCTACACCTTC. Encoded protein: CARPRVYGYTF.

The rearrangement links TRBV6-1 to TRBJ2-7, with D unresolved. Trimming pared 9 bases from V and 2 bases from J, leaving 14 bases between. The CDR3 covers 13 residues. Germline values: CDR1 MNHNS, CDR2 SASEGT. The CDR3 here is CARPPARAYEQYF. The CDR3, as DNA: TGTGCCAGGCCCCCCGCAAGAGCCTACGAGCAGTACTTC.

V usage is TRBV6-1 and J usage is TRBJ2-1; D is perhaps TRBD1 or TRBD2 (5 bases each). V was shortened by 7 bases and J by 4 bases, with 17 bases between the two germline ends. The CDR3 is 15 amino acids. Per germline, CDR1 MNHNS and CDR2 SASEGT. The DNA for the CDR3 is TGTGCCAGCACCTATTCCGGGACGCAATACAATGAGCAGTTCTTC. Translating it yields CASTYSGTQYNEQFF.

V is TRBV28 and J is TRBJ1-2, with D uncertain. The CDR3 has 11 amino acids. Trimming took off 7 bases at V and 2 bases at J, with 5 bases between the two ends. Germline V gene sequence: CDR1 MDHEN, CDR2 SYDVKM. The CDR3 reads CASTKNYGYTF. In DNA, the CDR3 is TGTGCCAGCACCAAGAACTATGGCTACACCTTC.

A word on this clone: Other DNA variants within this sample encode the same CDR3. The rearrangement joins TRBV2 to TRBJ1-5; D gene uncertain. V lost 1 base to trimming and J lost 2 bases, with 3 bases between them. The germline gives CDR1 SNHLY, CDR2 FYNNEI. The CDR3 spans 13 residues. CDR3 amino acids: CASSEGGNQPQHF. The CDR3 DNA reads TGTGCCAGCAGTGAAGGGGGCAATCAGCCCCAGCATTTT.

This chain joins TRBV19 and TRBJ1-5; 11 positions agree with TRBD1. CDR3 length: 14 residues. The V gene's germline CDR1 is LNHDA and CDR2 SQIVND (reference sequence). V lost 5 bases, J lost 10 bases, and 7 bases stayed unmatched. The CDR3 DNA reads as TGTGCCAGTAGTCCTCGGGACAGGGGGAAACCCCAGCATTTT. This gives the protein CASSPRDRGKPQHF. Together with reference TRBV19 and TRBJ1-5, the CDR3 gives the full variable domain: DGGITQSPKYLFRKEGQNVTLSCEQNLNHDAMYWYRQDPGQGLRLIYYSQIVNDFQKGDIAEGYSVSREKKESFPLTVTSAQKNPTAFYLCASSPRDRGKPQHFGDGTRLSIL.

This chain links TRBV9 with TRBJ1-5; unclear D gene. This CDR3 spans 16 amino acids. V shed 0 bases and J shed 7 bases, with 17 bases lying between them. Germline assignment: CDR1 SGDLS and CDR2 YYNGEE. CDR3 nucleotides: TGTGCCAGCAGCGTAGGCACCGGACTGGGCGAACAGCCCCAGCATTTT. Translated: CASSVGTGLGEQPQHF.

The chain joins TRBV11-3 to TRBJ2-1; possibly TRBD2 for D (6 bases). This CDR3 region has 15 residues. The germline V and J ends were trimmed by 5 bases and 5 bases, with 16 bases remaining between them. The germline V gene has CDR1 SGHNT and CDR2 YENEEA. CDR3 sequence reads: CASSPVSGKNNEQFF. CDR3 nucleotides: TGTGCCAGCAGCCCTGTTAGCGGAAAAAACAATGAGCAGTTCTTC.

The V call is TRBV6-6, the J call TRBJ2-5; 7 positions agree with TRBD1. Germline lookup yields CDR1 MNHNY and CDR2 SVGAGI (reference sequence). This CDR3 contains 16 residues. V was clipped by 2 bases and J by 1 base; unmatched bases: 7. The CDR3: CASSYPSTGTQETQYF. For the CDR3, the DNA is TGTGCCAGCAGTTACCCATCGACAGGGACCCAAGAGACCCAGTACTTC.

This chain uses TRBV11-2 with TRBJ1-2, with TRBD1 matching over 8 bases. V trimming: 5 bases; J trimming: 4 bases; junction bases outside the gene matches: 9. The CDR3 is 15 amino acids. Germline V gene sequence: CDR1 SGHAT, CDR2 FQNNGV. In DNA, the CDR3 is TGTGCCAGCAGCCGAGACAGGGGTTTGGGCTATGGCTACACCTTC. Residues: CASSRDRGLGYGYTF.

The J gene is TRBJ2-3, the V gene TRBV28; 10 bases line up with TRBD2. CDR3 length equals 15 residues. The V and J ends lost 2 bases and 5 bases, in that order; junction bases with no gene match: 4. The V gene's germline CDR1 is MDHEN and CDR2 SYDVKM. The CDR3 reads CASSLQRGGQDTQYF. DNA for the CDR3: TGTGCCAGCAGTTTACAGCGGGGGGGCCAAGATACGCAGTATTTT.

This clone was seen a few times. The CDR3 spells CASSEDRGTEAFF. The CDR3 coding sequence is TGTGCCAGCAGTGAGGACAGGGGCACTGAAGCTTTCTTT. The chain links TRBV2 to TRBJ1-1; 9 nucleotides match TRBD1. J gave up 4 bases and V 3 bases, and 0 bases lay outside the gene matches. The CDR3 is 13 amino acids. Germline V gene sequence: CDR1 SNHLY, CDR2 FYNNEI. The full variable domain, its missing parts supplied by reference TRBV2 and TRBJ1-1, is EPEVTQTPSHQVTQMGQEVILRCVPISNHLYFYWYRQILGQKVEFLVSFYNNEISEKSEIFDDQFSVERPDGSNFTLKIRSTKLEDSAMYFCASSEDRGTEAFFGQGTRLTVV.

Comment on this clone: This likely traces to a read error, being one base from a far larger clone. In the same sample, other DNA sequences code for this CDR3. The chain couples TRBV11-2 to TRBJ1-1; a weak D match, TRBD1 (5 bases). The germline V gene has CDR1 SGHAT and CDR2 FQNNGV. Trimming cost V 5 bases and J 1 base, with 8 bases left between them. CDR3 length: 13 amino acids. The DNA of the CDR3 is TGTGCCAGCAGCCTAGGGGCGAACACTGAAGCTTTCTTT. The encoded protein is CASSLGANTEAFF.